This paragraph reports one T cell receptor (beta chain). Its antigen is still unknown. The sample originates from a study of cytomegalovirus exposure and HLA in healthy donors. Regarding the study as a whole: The authors judged a highly shared variant cluster likely a sequencing artifact. The authors reported that TCR beta sequences could predict HLA-A and HLA-B alleles. These predictions were accurate for most subjects in the first cohort.

Primers for the PCR totalled 60 Vbeta and 13 Jbeta. Clones were read by immunoSEQ multiplex PCR, and TCRdb kept only the in-frame ones, dropping some. The sample includes fewer than 250,000 clones, about three quarters of them seen just once. V was trimmed by 0 bases and J by 2 bases, leaving 5 bases between them. The CDR3 totals 14 residues. Germline assignment: CDR1 MNHEY and CDR2 SVGAGI. The TCR comes from a male donor in good health and CMV-seronegative. The J gene is TRBJ1-3, the V gene TRBV6-5; D is uncertain. Sequences were obtained from PBMCs. CDR3 in amino acids: CASSYSAPGNTIYF. CDR3 nucleotide sequence: TGTGCCAGCAGTTACTCGGCACCTGGAAACACCATATATTTT.